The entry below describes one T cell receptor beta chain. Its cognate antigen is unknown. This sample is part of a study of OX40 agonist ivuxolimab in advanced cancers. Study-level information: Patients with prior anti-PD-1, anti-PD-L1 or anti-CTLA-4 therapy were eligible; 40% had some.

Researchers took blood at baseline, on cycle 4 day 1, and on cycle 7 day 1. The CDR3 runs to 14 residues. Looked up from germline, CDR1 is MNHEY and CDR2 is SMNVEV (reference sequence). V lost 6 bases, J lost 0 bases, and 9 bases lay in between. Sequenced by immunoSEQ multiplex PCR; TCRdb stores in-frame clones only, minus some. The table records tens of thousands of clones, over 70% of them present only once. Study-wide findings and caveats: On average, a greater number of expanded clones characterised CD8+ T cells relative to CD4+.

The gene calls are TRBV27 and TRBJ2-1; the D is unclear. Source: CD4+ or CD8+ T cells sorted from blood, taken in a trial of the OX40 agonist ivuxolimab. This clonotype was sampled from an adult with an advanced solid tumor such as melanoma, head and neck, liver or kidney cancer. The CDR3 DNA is TGTGCCAGCAGAACTAAGAGCTCCTACAATGAGCAGTTCTTC. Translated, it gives CASRTKSSYNEQFF.